Below are 22 T cell receptor beta chains sequenced from a single sample in a study of PD-L1 blockade in urothelial cancer. The time point here: peripheral blood 6 weeks after treatment start. Clones were sequenced by immunoSEQ multiplex PCR, and TCRdb holds only the in-frame ones, with some missing. The table shows over 70,000 clones, with approximately 82% occurring only once. Specimen: PBMCs, collected around atezolizumab (anti-PD-L1) treatment. These receptor sequences come from a man between 65 and 80 years old with urothelial cancer.

This clone has just a few counts. This chain's CDR3 is CASSLGQGQVEQYF. For the CDR3, the DNA is TGCGCCAGCAGCTTGGGGCAGGGACAGGTCGAGCAGTACTTC. This sequence joins TRBV5-1 and TRBJ2-5, with 8 bases aligning to TRBD1. The DNA end is a closer match to TRBJ2-7, so the J assignment may be wrong. This CDR3 is 14 amino acids long. Germline CDR1 is SGHRS and CDR2 is YFSETQ.

This rearrangement joins TRBV2 to TRBJ2-3; 11 positions match TRBD1. The CDR3 runs 15 residues. V shed 7 bases, J shed 4 bases, and the junction held 7 bases outside the gene matches. Germline-derived CDR1 and CDR2 are SNHLY and FYNNEI. This CDR3 reads CASIIRTGGPDTQYF. CDR3 DNA sequence: TGTGCCAGCATTATAAGGACAGGGGGCCCAGATACGCAGTATTTT.

V usage is TRBV6-1 and J usage is TRBJ1-4, with 7 bases aligning to TRBD1. The V and J ends lost 4 bases and 8 bases, in that order; junction bases with no gene match: 4. The CDR3 length is 13 residues. CDR1 is MNHNS and CDR2 is SASEGT in the germline V gene. In DNA form, the CDR3 reads TGTGCCAGCAGTGTAGGGGGCCAGGAAAAACTGTTTTTT. The encoded protein is CASSVGGQEKLFF.

V usage is TRBV15 and J usage is TRBJ2-2; no definite D call. V was shortened by 3 bases and J by 0 bases, with 11 bases between the two germline ends. The CDR3 has 16 residues. Germline lookup yields CDR1 LNHNV and CDR2 YYDKDF (reference sequence). The CDR3 DNA sequence: TGTGCCACCAGCAGGGAAAGGCGGACGAACACCGGGGAGCTGTTTTTT. It yields the protein CATSRERRTNTGELFF.

The V call is TRBV6-1, the J call TRBJ1-2, with D unresolved. Trimming removed 2 bases at V and 0 bases at J, with 7 bases between. This CDR3 is 14 amino acids long. The germline V gene has CDR1 MNHNS and CDR2 SASEGT. CDR3 in amino acids: CASSELRSNYGYTF. DNA of the CDR3: TGTGCCAGCAGTGAATTGAGGTCTAACTATGGCTACACCTTC.

The V call is TRBV11-2, the J call TRBJ1-4, with D unclear. The CDR3 runs to 16 residues. Germline V gives CDR1 SGHAT, CDR2 FQNNGV. V dropped 2 bases and J dropped 10 bases, with 20 bases sitting between them. DNA for the CDR3: TGTGCCAGCAGCTTAAATCGACCGGGCCGGGGAGGAAAACTGTTTTTT. Translating gives CASSLNRPGRGGKLFF.

The sample holds one count of this clone. The chain carries TRBV7-9 and TRBJ2-3; 10 positions agree with TRBD2. CDR1 is SEHNR and CDR2 is FQNEAQ in the germline V gene (reference sequence). Trimming at V came to 5 bases and at J to 0 bases, leaving 11 bases not matched to a gene. The CDR3 covers 18 residues. CDR3 in amino acids: CASSPRLAGDYSTDTQYF. The CDR3 coding sequence is TGTGCCAGCAGCCCTCGGCTAGCGGGGGACTATAGCACAGATACGCAGTATTTT.

V is TRBV6-6 and J is TRBJ1-1; a possible D gene is TRBD1 (6 bases). Trimming took 7 bases from V and 5 from J, leaving 17 bases between them. CDR3 size: 14 residues. CDR1 is MNHNY, CDR2 SVGAGI, per germline (reference sequence). The CDR3 DNA is TGTGCCAGCACCCTCCAGGGGAGGGGGACTGAAGCTTTCTTT. Translated: CASTLQGRGTEAFF.

The gene calls are TRBV5-8 and TRBJ1-1, with unresolved D. Germline CDR1 SGHTS, CDR2 YDEGEE. V was trimmed by 1 base and J by 5 bases, leaving 15 bases between them. This CDR3 comprises 15 residues. The CDR3 here is CASSLFPRSGTEAFF. Written as DNA, the CDR3 is TGTGCCAGCAGCTTGTTTCCCCGATCGGGAACTGAAGCTTTCTTT.

The V and J genes are TRBV10-3 and TRBJ2-1, with 7 bases lining up with TRBD2. Germline V gives CDR1 ENHRY, CDR2 SYGVKD. The V and J ends lost 6 bases and 5 bases, in that order; junction bases with no gene match: 7. This CDR3 spans 14 amino acids. The CDR3 DNA follows: TGTGCCATCAGGAGCGGGGAATTCGACAATGAGCAGTTCTTC. This gives the protein CAIRSGEFDNEQFF.

The V call is TRBV5-1, the J call TRBJ2-2, with D maybe TRBD1 (6 bases). The CDR3 has 15 amino acids. Between the trimmed V and J ends, which lost 1 base and 7 bases, there was a span of 14 bases. Germline V gene lookup returns CDR1 SGHRS and CDR2 YFSETQ. Written as DNA, the CDR3 is TGCGCCAGCAGCTTGACGCAACAGGGCGGCGGGGAGCTGTTTTTT. Translation: CASSLTQQGGGELFF.

This clone was found once. This chain links TRBV6-6 with TRBJ2-7, with TRBD2 as a possible D gene (5 bases). Germline CDR1 reads MNHNY; CDR2 reads SVGAGI (reference sequence). The length of the CDR3 is 15 residues. V shed 7 bases and J shed 0 bases, with 16 bases lying between them. The CDR3 sequence: CASTESGEGSYEQYF. CDR3 DNA sequence: TGTGCCAGCACCGAAAGCGGTGAAGGCTCCTACGAGCAGTACTTC.

The V gene is TRBV29-1, the J gene TRBJ2-1; 7 bases align to TRBD2. J lost 0 bases, V lost 7 bases, and 6 bases had no gene match. The CDR3 is 14 amino acids. In germline, CDR1 is SQVTM, CDR2 ANQGSEA. The CDR3, as DNA: TGCAGCGCATTAGCGGGTTCCTCCTACAATGAGCAGTTCTTC. Amino acid sequence: CSALAGSSYNEQFF.

The table lists this clone with a count of one. The rearrangement links TRBV10-3 to TRBJ2-1; D unclear. The CDR3 length is 12 residues. Germline V gives CDR1 ENHRY, CDR2 SYGVKD. Trimming removed 0 bases from V and 10 bases from J, with 7 bases in between. The CDR3 region is CAISESRQEQFF. CDR3 nucleotide sequence: TGTGCCATCAGTGAGTCGAGGCAGGAGCAGTTCTTC.

This clone was observed a few times. The rearrangement links TRBV4-2 to TRBJ2-2, with a weak D call TRBD2 (5 bases). The CDR3 is made up of 15 amino acids. Germline CDR1 is LGHNA and CDR2 is YNFKEQ. Trimming took 4 bases from V and 5 from J, leaving 14 bases between them. The CDR3 region is CASSPEVVSTGELFF. In DNA, the CDR3 is TGTGCCAGCAGCCCGGAGGTAGTGTCGACCGGGGAGCTGTTTTTT.

This chain uses TRBV4-2 with TRBJ1-1, with TRBD1 identical over 8 bases. Losses at the gene ends were 3 bases for V and 1 base for J; bases not matched to a gene: 4. This CDR3 has 15 residues. The germline CDR1 and CDR2 sequences are LGHNA and YNFKEQ. CDR3 sequence: CASSHLDRANTEAFF. The CDR3 DNA reads TGTGCCAGCAGCCACTTGGACAGGGCGAACACTGAAGCTTTCTTT.

The CDR3 region has the DNA TGTGCCACCAGGGGTAGCGGAAGCACAGATACGCAGTATTTT. Amino acids: CATRGSGSTDTQYF. The gene calls are TRBV15 and TRBJ2-3; the D gene is possibly TRBD2 (6 bases). CDR1 is LNHNV and CDR2 is YYDKDF in the germline V gene (reference sequence). Trimming pared 6 bases from V and 0 bases from J, leaving 10 bases between. This CDR3 comprises 14 residues.

The chain has TRBV5-1 and TRBJ1-1; unclear D gene. This CDR3 has 15 amino acids. Trimming took 2 bases from V and 0 from J, leaving 11 bases between them. Germline assignment: CDR1 SGHRS and CDR2 YFSETQ. The CDR3 is CASSFESSMNTEAFF. The DNA for the CDR3 is TGCGCCAGCAGCTTTGAAAGCTCCATGAACACTGAAGCTTTCTTT.

The gene calls are TRBV18 and TRBJ2-3; TRBD1 matches at 8 bases. The CDR3 spans 17 residues. Germline CDR1 KGHSH, CDR2 LQKENI. The J segment lost 0 bases and the V segment lost 6 bases, leaving 11 bases of the junction unmatched. The CDR3 protein is CASSLRTGRTSTDTQYF. The CDR3 DNA follows: TGTGCCAGCTCTCTTCGGACAGGGCGGACTAGCACAGATACGCAGTATTTT.

The chain uses TRBV7-9 and TRBJ2-3, with D maybe TRBD1 (6 bases). Trimming took 5 bases from V and 6 from J, leaving 12 bases between them. Germline CDR1 is SEHNR and CDR2 is FQNEAQ (reference sequence). The CDR3 has 13 amino acids. As DNA, the CDR3 is TGTGCCAGCAGCCTCAGGGGCATCGATACGCAGTATTTT. Residues: CASSLRGIDTQYF.

This rearrangement joins TRBV7-9 to TRBJ2-3; 8 positions match TRBD2. Germline CDR1 SEHNR, CDR2 FQNEAQ (reference sequence). V shed 5 bases and J 5 bases; nucleotides not matched to a gene: 12. The CDR3 is 16 amino acids. In nucleotides, the CDR3 is TGTGCCAGCAGCCCCGGGCTTAGCGGGGCGATAGATACGCAGTATTTT. Translating it yields CASSPGLSGAIDTQYF.

This chain joins TRBV9 and TRBJ2-1; TRBD1 might be the D (6 bases). Germline CDR1 reads SGDLS; CDR2 reads YYNGEE. This CDR3 has 14 residues. Deletions cut 0 bases from V and 2 bases from J, with 6 bases between. The CDR3 here is CASSVEGAYNEQFF. The CDR3 DNA follows: TGTGCCAGCAGCGTAGAGGGGGCCTACAATGAGCAGTTCTTC.